This T cell receptor (beta chain) originates from a study of yellow fever vaccine responses in identical twins. The CDR3 consists of 13 residues. V trimming: 6 bases; J trimming: 6 bases; junction bases outside the gene matches: 6. Per germline, CDR1 SQVTM and CDR2 ANQGSEA. From the RT-PCR reads, TCRdb called clonotypes with MiXCR, one entry per CDR3 protein. Altogether approximately 13,000 distinct CDR3 sequences are present, roughly 86% being singletons, with the ten largest covering over 1.5%. As regards this clonotype: What it binds is unknown.

Whole-study results and caveats: The authors reported partly convergent, partly personalized vaccine responses in identical twins.

This specimen consisted of T cells from blood (PBMCs), unsorted or a sorted subset (not recorded which), obtained before or after yellow fever vaccination (not recorded which). V usage is TRBV29-1 and J usage is TRBJ2-1, with 9 positions matching TRBD1. This receptor was obtained from a woman aged 18-29 years who received the yellow fever vaccine. For the CDR3, the DNA is TGCAGCGTGGACGGGACAGGGTCCAATGAGCAGTTCTTC. Residues: CSVDGTGSNEQFF.